The 28 T cell receptor beta chains in this list originate from one sample, sequenced in a study of immune evolution from preneoplasia to lung adenocarcinoma. Data came from immunoSEQ multiplex PCR; TCRdb stores just in-frame clones and leaves some out. The table records tens of thousands of clones, about 79% of them present only once. Specimen: FFPE invasive lung adenocarcinoma tissue. These receptors were taken from a person in their sixties or seventies with lung adenocarcinoma.

The gene calls are TRBV7-9 and TRBJ2-1; D perhaps matches TRBD2 (5 bases). Trimming cost V 2 bases and J 6 bases, with 11 bases left between them. The CDR3 is 14 amino acids. Germline V gene data show CDR1 as SEHNR and CDR2 as FQNEAQ (reference sequence). CDR3 residues: CASSLTSAANEQFF. Written as DNA, the CDR3 is TGTGCCAGCAGCTTAACTAGTGCGGCCAATGAGCAGTTCTTC.

This rearrangement joins TRBV28 to TRBJ2-3; 10 positions match TRBD2. J lost 0 bases, V lost 6 bases, and 6 bases had no gene match. The CDR3 covers 16 residues. Germline CDR1 reads MDHEN; CDR2 reads SYDVKM. The CDR3 sequence is CASRISGRTSTDTQYF. The CDR3 DNA reads TGTGCCAGCAGGATTAGCGGGAGGACTAGCACAGATACGCAGTATTTT.

V usage is TRBV27 and J usage is TRBJ2-6; D is unresolved. The V and J ends lost 4 bases and 6 bases respectively, with 4 bases between them. CDR1 MNHEY and CDR2 SMNVEV come from the germline V gene (reference sequence). The CDR3 runs 12 residues. This CDR3 is CASSSLANVLTF. In DNA, the CDR3 is TGTGCCAGCAGTTCATTGGCCAACGTCCTGACTTTC.

This sequence joins TRBV27 and TRBJ2-1; 11 bases agree with TRBD1. The CDR3 loop spans 15 amino acids. CDR1 and CDR2 (germline): MNHEY, SMNVEV (reference sequence). V lost 8 bases, J lost 8 bases, and 11 bases stayed unmatched. The CDR3 nucleotides read TGTGCCAGCGGCTCCTCCGGGACAGGGGGATATGAGCAGTTCTTC. Translation: CASGSSGTGGYEQFF.

The rearrangement joins TRBV30 to TRBJ2-7, with D maybe TRBD2 (6 bases). Trimming pared 4 bases from V and 2 bases from J, leaving 12 bases between. Germline V gene sequence: CDR1 GTSNPN, CDR2 SVGIG (reference sequence). The CDR3 has 13 residues. This CDR3 is CAWTRDSAYEQYF. CDR3 coding DNA: TGTGCCTGGACTCGGGACTCCGCCTACGAGCAGTACTTC. Full variable domain (remainder filled in from reference TRBV30 and TRBJ2-7): SQTIHQWPATLVQPVGSPLSLECTVEGTSNPNLYWYRQAAGRGLQLLFYSVGIGQISSEVPQNLSASRPQDRQFILSSKKLLLSDSGFYLCAWTRDSAYEQYFGPGTRLTVT.

The J gene is TRBJ2-5, the V gene TRBV7-9, with 10 nucleotides matching TRBD2. The germline V gene encodes CDR1 SEHNR and CDR2 FQNEAQ (reference sequence). The junction had 2 bases not matched to a gene; V was cut back by 6 bases and J by 4 bases. CDR3 length: 13 residues. Here the CDR3 DNA reads TGTGCCAGCAGTCGACTAGCGGGAGAGACCCAGTACTTC. Amino acid sequence: CASSRLAGETQYF.

In its sample, this clone was seen a few times. J is TRBJ1-5 and V is TRBV7-8; 9 nucleotides match TRBD1. The CDR3 is 16 amino acids. Trimming cost V 8 bases and J 0 bases; bases outside gene matches: 8. CDR1 and CDR2 from the germline V gene are SGHVS and FQNEAQ. CDR3 sequence (DNA): TGTGCCAGCGCCGGGACAGGGCGTTATAGCAATCAGCCCCAGCATTTT. Amino acids: CASAGTGRYSNQPQHF.

The chain recombines TRBV7-9 with TRBJ1-2; D is possibly TRBD1 (6 bases). This CDR3 has 11 residues. V was cut by 5 bases and J by 10 bases, with 11 bases left in between. CDR1 is SEHNR, CDR2 FQNEAQ, per germline (reference sequence). The CDR3 reads CASSRQVYYTF. DNA for the CDR3: TGTGCCAGCAGCCGACAGGTCTACTACACCTTC.

The CDR3: CASSLGRGGNTGELFF. Here the CDR3 DNA reads TGTGCCAGCAGCTTAGGCAGGGGCGGCAACACCGGGGAGCTGTTTTTT. The rearrangement joins TRBV11-2 to TRBJ2-2; tentatively, D is TRBD1 (6 bases). Germline loops: CDR1 SGHAT, CDR2 FQNNGV. There are 16 residues in the CDR3. Deletions cut 1 base from V and 2 bases from J, with 11 bases between.

By share, this clone counts as medium-sized. This rearrangement joins TRBV23-1 to TRBJ1-4; TRBD1 aligns across 9 bases. TRBV23-1 is noted as an ORF with a role that remains uncertain. This CDR3 contains 15 residues. V lost 4 bases to trimming and J lost 5 bases; unmatched junction nucleotides: 5. Written as DNA, the CDR3 is TGCGCCAGCAGTCCTAACAGGGGGCTGAATGAAAAACTGTTTTTT. Protein product: CASSPNRGLNEKLFF.

The rearrangement joins TRBV27 to TRBJ2-3; 10 bases line up with TRBD2. Trimming took 5 bases from V and 2 from J; bases not matched to a gene: 16. Germline-derived CDR1 and CDR2 are MNHEY and SMNVEV (reference sequence). The CDR3 consists of 19 residues. For the CDR3, the DNA is TGTGCCAGCAGTGGAAAAAATAGCGGGAGGTCAAAGACCACAGATACGCAGTATTTT. It is translated as CASSGKNSGRSKTTDTQYF.

This rearrangement joins TRBV6-1 to TRBJ2-5; D is undetermined. CDR3 length: 15 residues. Per germline, CDR1 MNHNS and CDR2 SASEGT. V lost 6 bases and J lost 3, with 17 bases in between. DNA for the CDR3: TGTGCCAGCAGCATTGCGCCGCCGCACAAAGAGACCCAGTACTTC. Translated, it gives CASSIAPPHKETQYF.

This clone was seen only a few times. The rearrangement links TRBV28 to TRBJ2-2, with D tentatively TRBD1 or TRBD2 (5 bases each). Germline V gives CDR1 MDHEN, CDR2 SYDVKM. The V end lost 6 bases, the J end lost 5 bases, and 16 bases lay between the germline ends. This CDR3 contains 15 residues. Here the CDR3 DNA reads TGTGCCAGCAGGGGCGGAGGTGGGGGAACCGGGGAGCTGTTTTTT. The encoded protein is CASRGGGGGTGELFF.

V and J are TRBV7-2 and TRBJ2-7; D is uncertain. The CDR3 consists of 11 residues. V shed 5 bases and J shed 6 bases, with 8 bases lying between them. Germline V CDR1 and CDR2: SGHTA, FQGNSA. CDR3 in amino acids: CASSQWAEQYF. For the CDR3, the DNA is TGTGCCAGCAGCCAGTGGGCCGAGCAGTACTTC.

The rearrangement links TRBV28 to TRBJ1-2, with TRBD1 matching over 9 bases. The germline CDR1 and CDR2 sequences are MDHEN and SYDVKM. V gave up 2 bases and J gave up 5 bases; unmatched junction bases: 6. The CDR3 covers 15 residues. DNA for the CDR3: TGTGCCAGCAGTTTAGGGTCCGGACAGGGGTATGGCTACACCTTC. Amino acids: CASSLGSGQGYGYTF.

A single count supports this clone. The chain combines TRBV20-1 with TRBJ2-1; no clear D. The CDR3 length is 11 residues. Germline assignment: CDR1 DFQATT and CDR2 SNEGSKA (reference sequence). Trimming shortened V by 1 base and J by 11 bases, and 9 bases separated the two germline ends. Here the CDR3 reads CSARVSAKQFF. CDR3 DNA sequence: TGCAGTGCTAGAGTGTCAGCAAAGCAGTTCTTC.

The genes are TRBV6-5 and TRBJ2-2, with TRBD2 identical over 7 bases. The germline V gene encodes CDR1 MNHEY and CDR2 SVGAGI. J was trimmed by 4 bases and V by 0 bases; bases with no gene match: 5. This CDR3 is built from 16 residues. The CDR3 region has the DNA TGTGCCAGCAGTTACTCGCTAGCGGAGGCCACCGGGGAGCTGTTTTTT. Translation: CASSYSLAEATGELFF.

The chain uses TRBV15 and TRBJ1-1, with 8 positions matching TRBD1. This CDR3 spans 15 amino acids. The ends lost 3 bases at V and 1 base at J; junction bases unmatched: 4. Per germline, CDR1 LNHNV and CDR2 YYDKDF (reference sequence). The CDR3 protein is CATSSRTGKNTEAFF. CDR3 nucleotides: TGTGCCACCAGCAGCAGGACAGGGAAGAACACTGAAGCTTTCTTT.

This sequence joins TRBV29-1 and TRBJ1-4; D perhaps matches TRBD1 (6 bases). The CDR3 runs to 13 residues. The V gene's germline CDR1 is SQVTM and CDR2 ANQGSEA. The germline V and J ends were trimmed by 6 bases and 4 bases, with 12 bases remaining between them. The CDR3 protein is CSVLGQLNEKLFF. CDR3 DNA: TGCAGCGTCCTTGGACAGCTTAATGAAAAACTGTTTTTT.

The chain combines TRBV14 with TRBJ2-1; D gene unclear. The ends were cut back, 4 bases at V and 8 bases at J, with 12 bases in the middle. The CDR3 covers 13 residues. Germline CDR1 and CDR2: SGHDN and FVKESK. DNA for the CDR3: TGTGCCAGCAGCCTTATACCACGTCATGAGCAGTTCTTC. Residues: CASSLIPRHEQFF. Drawing the rest from reference TRBV14 and TRBJ2-1, the complete variable domain is EAGVTQFPSHSVIEKGQTVTLRCDPISGHDNLYWYRRVMGKEIKFLLHFVKESKQDESGMPNNRFLAERTGGTYSTLKVQPAELEDSGVYFCASSLIPRHEQFFGPGTRLTVL.

The rearrangement links TRBV11-2 to TRBJ2-5; 7 nucleotides match TRBD2. V dropped 1 base and J dropped 5; count of bases not matched to a gene: 10. In germline, CDR1 is SGHAT, CDR2 FQNNGV. The CDR3 has 16 residues. The chain's CDR3 is CASSLAQGGRVETQYF. The CDR3 DNA sequence: TGTGCCAGCAGCTTAGCCCAAGGAGGGAGGGTGGAGACCCAGTACTTC.

The CDR3 is CASSSGHPPTGAQYF. The DNA of the CDR3 is TGTGCCAGCAGTTCCGGACATCCACCCACCGGTGCCCAGTACTTC. The rearrangement uses TRBV28 and TRBJ2-5, with D possibly TRBD1 on 5 matching bases. This CDR3 has 15 residues. Germline V gives CDR1 MDHEN, CDR2 SYDVKM. V gave up 4 bases and J gave up 9 bases, with 21 bases separating them.

V and J are TRBV10-3 and TRBJ1-5; 7 bases are a match to TRBD1. The germline V gene encodes CDR1 ENHRY and CDR2 SYGVKD. V lost 10 bases and J lost 3; bases outside the gene matches: 3. The CDR3 has 12 amino acids. CDR3 coding DNA: TGTGCCACGGGACAGATCAATCAGCCCCAGCATTTT. It encodes CATGQINQPQHF.

The chain links TRBV19 to TRBJ2-1; D gene ambiguous. This CDR3 has 14 amino acids. V was trimmed by 6 bases and J by 8 bases, leaving 17 bases between them. The germline V gene encodes CDR1 LNHDA and CDR2 SQIVND (reference sequence). CDR3 amino acids: CASRSEYSRDEQFF. As DNA, the CDR3 is TGTGCCAGTAGATCGGAGTACTCCCGAGATGAGCAGTTCTTC.

The DNA of the CDR3 is TGCGCCAGCAGCCAAGGACAGCCTGCAACTAATGAAAAACTGTTTTTT. This encodes CASSQGQPATNEKLFF. The V gene is TRBV4-1, the J gene TRBJ1-4; D is perhaps TRBD1 (5 bases). The germline V gene has CDR1 MGHRA and CDR2 YSYEKL. CDR3 length: 16 amino acids. Between the trimmed V and J ends, which lost 1 base and 0 bases, there was a span of 9 bases.

The chain combines TRBV19 with TRBJ2-2; D possibly matches TRBD1 or TRBD2 (5 bases each). Germline assignment: CDR1 LNHDA and CDR2 SQIVND (reference sequence). CDR3 length: 14 residues. Trimming cost V 9 bases and J 3 bases, with 14 bases left between them. The chain's CDR3 is CASNSRGHTGELFF. The CDR3 nucleotides read TGTGCCAGCAACTCTCGGGGCCACACCGGGGAGCTGTTTTTT.

The chain recombines TRBV7-9 with TRBJ2-7; D not resolved. This CDR3 is 11 amino acids long. Trimming removed 3 bases at V and 2 bases at J, with 2 bases between. Germline V gene lookup returns CDR1 SEHNR and CDR2 FQNEAQ (reference sequence). CDR3 region: CASSFAYEQYF. The CDR3 DNA reads as TGTGCCAGCAGCTTTGCCTACGAGCAGTACTTC.

The V gene is TRBV4-2, the J gene TRBJ2-2, with 9 nucleotides matching TRBD1. Trimming cost V 3 bases and J 7 bases; bases outside gene matches: 15. This CDR3 spans 18 amino acids. The germline gives CDR1 LGHNA, CDR2 YNFKEQ. As DNA, the CDR3 is TGTGCCAGCAGCCAGGGACAGGGTACGGCCTCAGGGGGCGGGGAGCTGTTTTTT. Its protein product is CASSQGQGTASGGGELFF.